This T cell receptor beta chain was captured in a study of technical replicates of blood from a few donors. Germline CDR1 is MNHNS and CDR2 is SASEGT. V dropped 9 bases and J dropped 2; count of bases not matched to a gene: 9. CDR3 length: 14 amino acids. Assay: immunoSEQ multiplex PCR; the TCRdb copy retains only in-frame clones and omits some. The sample shows under 90,000 clones, approximately 94% of them seen only once. The sequenced sample consisted of T cells isolated from PBMCs. The source of this sequence is a human donor in good health. The V call is TRBV6-1, the J call TRBJ2-7; 8 positions match TRBD1. The CDR3: CASPPDRVPYEQYF. Here the CDR3 DNA reads TGTGCCAGTCCCCCGGACAGGGTCCCCTACGAGCAGTACTTC.